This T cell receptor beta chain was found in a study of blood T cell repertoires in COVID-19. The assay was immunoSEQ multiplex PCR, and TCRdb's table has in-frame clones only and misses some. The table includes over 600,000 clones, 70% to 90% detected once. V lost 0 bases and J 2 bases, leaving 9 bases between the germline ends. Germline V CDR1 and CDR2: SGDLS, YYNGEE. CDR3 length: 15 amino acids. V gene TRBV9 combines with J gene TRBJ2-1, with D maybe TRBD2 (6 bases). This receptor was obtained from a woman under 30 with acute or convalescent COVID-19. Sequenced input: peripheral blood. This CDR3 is CASSVVASAYNEQFF. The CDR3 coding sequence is TGTGCCAGCAGCGTAGTTGCTAGCGCCTACAATGAGCAGTTCTTC.